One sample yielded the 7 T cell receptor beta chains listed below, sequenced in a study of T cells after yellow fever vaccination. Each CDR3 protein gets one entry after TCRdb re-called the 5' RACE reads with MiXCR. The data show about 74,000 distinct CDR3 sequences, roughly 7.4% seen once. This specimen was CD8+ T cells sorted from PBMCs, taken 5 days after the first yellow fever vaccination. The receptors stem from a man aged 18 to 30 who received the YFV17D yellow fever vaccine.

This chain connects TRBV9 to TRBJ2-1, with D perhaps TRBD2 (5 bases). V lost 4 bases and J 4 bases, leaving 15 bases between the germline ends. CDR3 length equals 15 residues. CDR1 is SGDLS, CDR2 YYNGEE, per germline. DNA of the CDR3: TGTGCCAGCAGCCCATCAGGACTCCTGTACAATGAGCAGTTCTTC. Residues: CASSPSGLLYNEQFF.

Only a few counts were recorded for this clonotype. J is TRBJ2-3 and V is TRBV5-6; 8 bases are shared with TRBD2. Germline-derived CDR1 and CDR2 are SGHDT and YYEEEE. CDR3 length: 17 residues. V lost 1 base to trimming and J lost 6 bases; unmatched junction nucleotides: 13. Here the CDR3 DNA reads TGTGCCAGCAGCTTGTACGGGGGGGCCGTGTCCGCCGATACGCAGTATTTT. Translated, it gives CASSLYGGAVSADTQYF. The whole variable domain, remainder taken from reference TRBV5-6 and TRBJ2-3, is DAGVTQSPTHLIKTRGQQVTLRCSPKSGHDTVSWYQQALGQGPQFIFQYYEEEERQRGNFPDRFSGHQFPNYSSELNVNALLLGDSALYLCASSLYGGAVSADTQYFGPGTRLTVL.

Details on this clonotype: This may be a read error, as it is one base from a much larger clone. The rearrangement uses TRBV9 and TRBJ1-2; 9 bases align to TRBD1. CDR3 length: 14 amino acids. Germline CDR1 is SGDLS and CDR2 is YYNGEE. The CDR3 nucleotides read TGTTCCAGCAGCGAACAGGGGGCGAGGTCTGGCTACACCTTC. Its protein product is CSSSEQGARSGYTF. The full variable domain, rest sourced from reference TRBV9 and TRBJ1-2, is DSGVTQTPKHLITATGQRVTLRCSPRSGDLSVYWYQQSLDQGLQFLIQYYNGEERAKGNILERFSAQQFPDLHSELNLSSLELGDSALYFCSSSEQGARSGYTFGSGTRLTVV.

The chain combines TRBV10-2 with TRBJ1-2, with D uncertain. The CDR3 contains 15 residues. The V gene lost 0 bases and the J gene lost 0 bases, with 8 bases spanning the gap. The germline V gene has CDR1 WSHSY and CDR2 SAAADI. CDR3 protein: CASSESYRSNYGYTF. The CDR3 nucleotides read TGCGCCAGCAGTGAGTCGTATAGGTCTAACTATGGCTACACCTTC.

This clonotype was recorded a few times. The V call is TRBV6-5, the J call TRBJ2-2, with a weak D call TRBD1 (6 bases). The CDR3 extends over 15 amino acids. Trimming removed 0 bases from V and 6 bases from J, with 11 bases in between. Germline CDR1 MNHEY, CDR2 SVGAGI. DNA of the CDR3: TGTGCCAGCAGTTACTCTCCAGGGGCCCCCGGGGAGCTGTTTTTT. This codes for CASSYSPGAPGELFF.

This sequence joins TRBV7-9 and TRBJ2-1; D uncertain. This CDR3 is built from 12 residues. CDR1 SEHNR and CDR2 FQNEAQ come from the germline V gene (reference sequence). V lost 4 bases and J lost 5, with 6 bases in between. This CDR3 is CASSSGNNEQFF. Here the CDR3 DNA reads TGTGCCAGCAGCTCGGGTAACAATGAGCAGTTCTTC. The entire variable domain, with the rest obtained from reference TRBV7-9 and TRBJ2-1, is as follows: DTGVSQNPRHKITKRGQNVTFRCDPISEHNRLYWYRQTLGQGPEFLTYFQNEAQLEKSRLLSDRFSAERPKGSFSTLEIQRTEQGDSAMYLCASSSGNNEQFFGPGTRLTVL.

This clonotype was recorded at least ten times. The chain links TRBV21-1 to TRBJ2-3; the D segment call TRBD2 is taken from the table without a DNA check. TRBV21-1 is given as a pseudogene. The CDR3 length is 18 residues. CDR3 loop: CASSKALGLRQGSDTQYF. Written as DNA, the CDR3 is TGTGCCAGCAGCAAAGCGTTGGGCCTGAGGCAGGGCTCAGATACGCAGTATTTT.